The present T cell receptor (beta chain) was sequenced within a study of blood T cell repertoires in COVID-19. In the source study's methods: Quantification of nucleated cells was approximated via reference gene primer amplification. Some clones are missing from TCRdb's copy, which holds only in-frame ones; the method was immunoSEQ multiplex PCR. The D gene and trimming were derived from the DNA, and the V and J assignments and clone size from that table. The profile shows a few hundred thousand clones, more than 70% of them singletons. The age range of participants was about 18 to 95 years, with residence in around 22 US areas. Cohort allocation depended upon clinical history that participants reported. A case of COVID-19 had been met by exposed participants within 2 weeks before study entry. V was shortened by 4 bases and J by 5 bases, with 15 bases between the two germline ends. This CDR3 region has 15 residues. CDR1 is SEHNR, CDR2 FQNEAQ, per germline (reference sequence).

J is TRBJ1-5 and V is TRBV7-9, with TRBD1 as a possible D gene (5 bases). Specimen: PBMCs or T cells enriched from blood (not recorded which). The sequence was collected from a woman in her late teens or twenties who had been exposed to COVID-19. The DNA of the CDR3 is TGTGCCAGCAGCTCCCCGGACGGAGGGGATCAGCCCCAGCATTTT. Translated: CASSSPDGGDQPQHF.